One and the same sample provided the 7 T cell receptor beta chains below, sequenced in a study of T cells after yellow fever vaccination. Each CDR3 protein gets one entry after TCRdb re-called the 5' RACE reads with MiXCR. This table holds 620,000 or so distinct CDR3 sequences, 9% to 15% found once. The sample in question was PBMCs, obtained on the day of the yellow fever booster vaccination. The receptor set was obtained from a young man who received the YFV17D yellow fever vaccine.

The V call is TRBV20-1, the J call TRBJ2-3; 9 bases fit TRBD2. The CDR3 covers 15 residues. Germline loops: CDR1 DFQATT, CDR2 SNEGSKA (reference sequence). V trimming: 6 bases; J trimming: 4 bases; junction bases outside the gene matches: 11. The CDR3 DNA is TGCAGTGCCTACCCGTGGCGGGAGGGAGCAGATACGCAGTATTTT. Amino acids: CSAYPWREGADTQYF.

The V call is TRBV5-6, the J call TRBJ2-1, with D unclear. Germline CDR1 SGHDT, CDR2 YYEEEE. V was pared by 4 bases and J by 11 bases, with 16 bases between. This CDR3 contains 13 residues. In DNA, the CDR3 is TGTGCCAGCAGCCAAACGGTTGCTGCAAAGCAGTTCTTC. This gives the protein CASSQTVAAKQFF.

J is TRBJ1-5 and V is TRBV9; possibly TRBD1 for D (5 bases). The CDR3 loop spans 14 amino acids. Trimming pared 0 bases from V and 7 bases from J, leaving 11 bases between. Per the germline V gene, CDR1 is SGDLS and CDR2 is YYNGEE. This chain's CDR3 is CASSVGLGDQPQHF. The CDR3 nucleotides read TGTGCCAGCAGCGTAGGTCTGGGGGACCAGCCCCAGCATTTT.

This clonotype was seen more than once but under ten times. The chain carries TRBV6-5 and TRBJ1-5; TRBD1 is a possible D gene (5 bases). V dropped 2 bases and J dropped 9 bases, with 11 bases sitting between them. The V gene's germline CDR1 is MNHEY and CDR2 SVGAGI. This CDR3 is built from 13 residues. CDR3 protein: CASSYDSNRPQHF. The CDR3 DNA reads TGTGCCAGCAGTTACGACAGCAACCGGCCCCAGCATTTT.

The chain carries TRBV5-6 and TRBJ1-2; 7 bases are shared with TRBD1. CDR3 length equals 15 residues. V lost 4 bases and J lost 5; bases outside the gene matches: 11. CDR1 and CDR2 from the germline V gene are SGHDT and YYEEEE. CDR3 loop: CASSLRQGVGYGYTF. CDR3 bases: TGTGCCAGCAGCCTCCGACAGGGAGTTGGGTATGGCTACACCTTC.

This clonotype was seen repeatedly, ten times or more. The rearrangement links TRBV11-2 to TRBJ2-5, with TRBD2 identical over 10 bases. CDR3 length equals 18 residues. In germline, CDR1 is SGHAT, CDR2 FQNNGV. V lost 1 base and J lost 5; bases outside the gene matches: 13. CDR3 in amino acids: CASSLVGAASGSGETQYF. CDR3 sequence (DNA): TGTGCCAGCAGCTTAGTGGGGGCGGCTAGCGGGAGCGGGGAGACCCAGTACTTC.

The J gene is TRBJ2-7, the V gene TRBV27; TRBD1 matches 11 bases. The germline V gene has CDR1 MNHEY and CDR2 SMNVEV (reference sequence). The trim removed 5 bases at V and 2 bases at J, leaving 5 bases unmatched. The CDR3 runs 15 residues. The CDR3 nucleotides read TGTGCCAGCAGTGGGGGACAGGGGGTAACCTACGAGCAGTACTTC. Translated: CASSGGQGVTYEQYF.